The rows below give T cell receptor beta chains drawn from one sample of a study of T-cell memory formation after mild COVID-19. In TCRdb, the 5' RACE reads were re-called with MiXCR into one record per CDR3 protein. The table includes about 180,000 distinct CDR3 sequences, about a sixth detected once. The sample consisted of PBMCs or a T cell subset sorted from them (not recorded which). All receptors come from an adult woman who had mild COVID-19 (a few samples of this study predate the infection). Cell type and time point are not known. The CDR3 runs from the conserved cysteine through the conserved F or W. D genes are given only for firm matches. For some rows the clone size is stated as once, few or many, or as a class when expanded; others skip it.

clone size,D gene,J gene,V gene,CDR3 DNA,CDR3 protein
-,-,TRBJ1-4,TRBV12-3/TRBV12-4,TGTGCCAGCACCCTTAAGGCAGACGTCGAAAAACTGTTTTTT,CASTLKADVEKLFF
-,TRBD1,TRBJ1-2,TRBV6-6,TGTGCCAGCTCCACAGGGGGCGTCACTAACTATGGCTACACCTTC,CASSTGGVTNYGYTF
-,-,TRBJ2-7,TRBV4-2,TGTGCCAGCAGCCGCCCGAACGAAGGGGGTAGTAAGTACTTC,CASSRPNEGGSKYF
few,-,TRBJ1-1,TRBV5-1,TGCGCCAGCAGCTCTGATCCAGGCTGGAACACTGAAGCTTTCTTT,CASSSDPGWNTEAFF
-,-,TRBJ1-6,TRBV7-9,TGTGCCAGCAGCTTACGGCAGGCTAATTCACCCCTCCACTTT,CASSLRQANSPLHF
-,-,TRBJ2-3,TRBV20-1,TGCAGTGCTAGCGGGAGTTTTACAGATACGCAGTATTTT,CSASGSFTDTQYF
few,-,TRBJ1-2,TRBV7-2,TGTGCCAGCAGCTTAGTCCTGTGGGGGGGCCGTAACTATGGCTACACCTTC,CASSLVLWGGRNYGYTF
few,TRBD1,TRBJ1-2,TRBV5-1,TGCGCCAGCAGCCTAACGGGACAGGGAAGCTATGGCTACACCTTC,CASSLTGQGSYGYTF
-,-,TRBJ2-2,TRBV20-1,TGCAGTGCCAGCTTAGCTGGGACGAACACCGGGGAGCTGTTTTTT,CSASLAGTNTGELFF
-,-,TRBJ2-7,TRBV4-3,TGCGCCAGCAGCCAACGGAGTGGGTACGAGCAGTACTTC,CASSQRSGYEQYF
few,-,TRBJ1-2,TRBV29-1,TGCAGCGTCTCAGGGTCGGGTGGCTACACCTTC,CSVSGSGGYTF
-,-,TRBJ1-5,TRBV18,TGTGCCAGCTCCTCTAGCGGTAACAGAGGGCAGCCCCAGCATTTT,CASSSSGNRGQPQHF
-,-,TRBJ2-4,TRBV18,TGTGCCAGCTCACCACGGGAGGGGGCTAGAAACATTCAGTACTTC,CASSPREGARNIQYF
-,TRBD1,TRBJ1-5,TRBV7-8,TGTGCCAGCAGCTTAGCCTCAGGGGGCGATCAGCCCCAGCATTTT,CASSLASGGDQPQHF
-,-,TRBJ2-4,TRBV12-3/TRBV12-4,TGTGCCAGCAGTTTCGGGCAAAGTAAAAACATTCAGTACTTC,CASSFGQSKNIQYF
few,-,TRBJ1-2,TRBV5-1,TGCGCCAGCACGTCCTCTGCACAGGCCGCCCGAGATGGCTACACCTTC,CASTSSAQAARDGYTF
-,-,TRBJ2-2,TRBV19,TGTGCCAGTAGTAAAAGGCCCTCGAGTTACACCGGGGAGCTGTTTTTT,CASSKRPSSYTGELFF
few,-,TRBJ2-7,TRBV7-8,TGTGCCAGCAGCCGCCGTCGGGCAGGGGGGACCTACGAGCAGTACTTC,CASSRRRAGGTYEQYF
-,-,TRBJ1-1,TRBV6-5,TGTGCCAGCAGTTGGGCCCTTGGGACCATGAACACTGAAGCTTTCTTT,CASSWALGTMNTEAFF
many,-,TRBJ1-4,TRBV18,TGTGCCAGCTCACCGGGGGCAACTAATGAAAAACTGTTTTTT,CASSPGATNEKLFF
-,TRBD1,TRBJ2-5,TRBV4-1,TGCGCCAGCAGCCACCACAGGGGTCCGGCGGAGACCCAGTACTTC,CASSHHRGPAETQYF
-,TRBD1,TRBJ2-1,TRBV7-8,TGTGCCAGCAGCTCCATAACCCTAAACCGCGGGACAGGTGGGGGCGATGAGCAGTTCTTC,CASSSITLNRGTGGGDEQFF
many,TRBD1,TRBJ2-7,TRBV4-3,TGCGCCAGCAGCCAAGATTTTCCAGGGGGCGGCTACGAGCAGTACTTC,CASSQDFPGGGYEQYF
many,-,TRBJ2-5,TRBV15,TGTGCCACCAGTCTTGATGGGCGGGAGACCCAGTACTTC,CATSLDGRETQYF
once,TRBD1,TRBJ1-1,TRBV3-1,TGTGCCAGCAGCCGGGACAGCTACACTGAAGCTTTCTTT,CASSRDSYTEAFF
few,-,TRBJ2-7,TRBV9,TGTGCCAGCAGCGTAGGGAACAGGGTCGGAGAGCAGTACTTC,CASSVGNRVGEQYF
-,-,TRBJ1-1,TRBV5-4,TGTGCCAGCAGCTTGGATGCAGTTACGGACACTGAAGCTTTCTTT,CASSLDAVTDTEAFF
-,TRBD2,TRBJ2-3,TRBV20-1,TGCAGTGCTACCGCCGGGACTAGCGGGAGCGTAACGCAGTATTTT,CSATAGTSGSVTQYF
few,-,TRBJ2-2,TRBV5-1,TGCGCCAGCAGCTTAGGTTCCGGGGCGGACGGGGAGCTGTTTTTT,CASSLGSGADGELFF
-,-,TRBJ2-5,TRBV9,TGTGCCAGCAGCGTAGGACAGATACAAGAGACCCAGTACTTC,CASSVGQIQETQYF
many,TRBD1,TRBJ2-2,TRBV29-1,TGCAGCGTTGAAGATGACAGGGTCCCGACCGGGGAGCTGTTTTTT,CSVEDDRVPTGELFF
-,TRBD1,TRBJ2-5,TRBV9,TGTGCCAGCAGCGCGGGGACAGAGGGGACCCAGTACTTC,CASSAGTEGTQYF
-,-,TRBJ1-5,TRBV24-1,TGTGCCCCCGAAAAAGGACAGCCCCAGCATTTT,CAPEKGQPQHF
-,-,TRBJ2-5,TRBV24-1,TGTGCCACCAGTGATTTGGGCAGAGAAGAGACCCAGTACTTC,CATSDLGREETQYF
-,-,TRBJ2-3,TRBV11-3,TGTGCCAGCAGTGTTACGGGAGTGGGCACAGATACGCAGTATTTT,CASSVTGVGTDTQYF
few,-,TRBJ1-1,TRBV20-1,TGCAGTGCACGCTTAAGTGGGAGGAACACTGAAGCTTTCTTT,CSARLSGRNTEAFF
many,-,TRBJ2-1,TRBV12-3/TRBV12-4,TGTGCCAGCAGTCCTAGGGGGAGGGCTGATGAGCAGTTCTTC,CASSPRGRADEQFF
-,-,TRBJ2-7,TRBV27,TGTGCCAGCAGTTCCCGGCGGGGATCCTACGAGCAGTACTTC,CASSSRRGSYEQYF
-,-,TRBJ2-7,TRBV2,TGTGCCAGCAGTGAAGAGGGGATGGCCTACTACGAGCAGTACTTC,CASSEEGMAYYEQYF
-,TRBD1,TRBJ1-5,TRBV6-6,TGTGCCAGCACCTCAGGGGGCACCTATCGGCCCCAGCATTTT,CASTSGGTYRPQHF
-,-,TRBJ2-3,TRBV20-1,TGCAGTGCTATCCACGCGGGACAGAAGTCGGCAGATACGCAGTATTTT,CSAIHAGQKSADTQYF
-,TRBD1,TRBJ1-4,TRBV5-1,TGCGCCAGCAGGCAACAGGGGGCCGTAACTAATGAAAAACTGTTTTTT,CASRQQGAVTNEKLFF
-,-,TRBJ1-5,TRBV7-2,TGTGCCAGCAGCTCCAGAGTGAATCAGCCCCAGCATTTT,CASSSRVNQPQHF
few,-,TRBJ2-3,TRBV14,TGTGCCAGCAGCCGGTCGAGCGGCAGCACAGATACGCAGTATTTT,CASSRSSGSTDTQYF
-,-,TRBJ2-5,TRBV3-1,TGTGCCAGCAGCCGCCCGGCAGGGAGACAAGAGACCCAGTACTTC,CASSRPAGRQETQYF
-,-,TRBJ1-1,TRBV29-1,TGCAGCGTCCACGCCTCGAACACTGAAGCTTTCTTT,CSVHASNTEAFF
many,-,TRBJ1-4,TRBV3-1,TGTGCCAGCAGCCCGCAAACTACGGGGCGAAATGAAAAACTGTTTTTT,CASSPQTTGRNEKLFF
-,-,TRBJ1-2,TRBV30,TGTGCCTGGAACTGGGGACGATCTAACTATGGCTACACCTTC,CAWNWGRSNYGYTF
-,-,TRBJ2-3,TRBV7-8,TGTGCCAGCAGGGGACGTTTCCATACGCAGTATTTT,CASRGRFHTQYF
few,-,TRBJ2-5,TRBV12-3/TRBV12-4,TGTGCCAGCAGTTTTTGGGGGCCCAAAGAGACCCAGTACTTC,CASSFWGPKETQYF
few,TRBD2,TRBJ2-7,TRBV24-1,TGTGCCACCAGTGATTTGTCTACTAGCGGCTCCTACGAGCAGTACTTC,CATSDLSTSGSYEQYF
-,-,TRBJ2-7,TRBV10-3,TGTGCCATCAGTGAGTCCGCACCATACGAGCAGTACTTC,CAISESAPYEQYF
-,-,TRBJ2-5,TRBV14,TGTGCCAGCAGCCAAGATCCAGGAACCCAGTACTTC,CASSQDPGTQYF
few,TRBD2,TRBJ2-3,TRBV7-2,TGTGCCAGCAGCTCATCGGGGGGAGGAGAAACGCAGTATTTT,CASSSSGGGETQYF
few,-,TRBJ2-2,TRBV5-4,TGTGCCAGCAGCTCAGGGGGGCGGGACGTGGCCACCGGGGAGCTGTTTTTT,CASSSGGRDVATGELFF
-,TRBD1,TRBJ1-5,TRBV25-1,TGTGCCAGCAGTTGGACAGGGAATCAGCCCCAGCATTTT,CASSWTGNQPQHF
many,-,TRBJ2-3,TRBV19,TGTGCCAGTAGTTGGACAGAGGACGCGACGCAGTATTTT,CASSWTEDATQYF
few,-,TRBJ2-1,TRBV3-1,TGTGCCAGCAAGAATAGCTCCTACAATGAGCAGTTCTTC,CASKNSSYNEQFF
-,TRBD1,TRBJ2-1,TRBV7-3,TGTGCCAGCAGCCTGGACAGGGAGAATGAGCAGTTCTTC,CASSLDRENEQFF
-,TRBD1,TRBJ1-2,TRBV14,TGTGCCAGCAGCCCGATCTCCGGGACAGGGGCTGGCTACACCTTC,CASSPISGTGAGYTF